This TCR beta chain appears in the sequencing data of a study of T-cell memory formation after mild COVID-19. In the study overall: TCR clustering was largely donor specific.

The study's findings and limits: The study detected some responding clones in pre-infection memory, suggesting cross-reactive memory joined.

Constant-segment-primed 5'RACE gave TCR alpha and TCR beta cDNA libraries with sample barcodes and UMIs. In TCRdb, the 5' RACE reads were re-called with MiXCR into one record per CDR3 protein. The sample has about 360,000 distinct CDR3 sequences, approximately 14% seen once; the top ten hold about 20%. The CDR3 runs 15 residues. Germline values: CDR1 SGDLS, CDR2 YYNGEE. The germline V and J ends were trimmed by 2 bases and 1 base, with 12 bases remaining between them. This clonotype has at least ten counts. Its antigen is currently unknown. The origin of this receptor is a young man who had mild COVID-19 (a few samples of this study predate the infection). Cell type and time point are not known. Sequencing was carried out using PBMCs or a T cell subset sorted from them (not recorded which). This chain uses TRBV9 with TRBJ1-1; no clear D. The CDR3 bases are TGTGCCAGCAGCGTTGATTCCATTTGGAACACTGAAGCTTTCTTT. It specifies CASSVDSIWNTEAFF.